This TCR beta chain was sequenced in a study of beta chain features in type 1 diabetes. What was sequenced were expressed TCRB transcripts, since all of the isolated RNA had been reverse transcribed. The repertoire was sequenced with immunoSEQ multiplex PCR; TCRdb's copy has only in-frame clones and lacks some. The sample yields 300,000 to 400,000 clones, 9.5% to 11% seen once. CD45RO/CCR7/CD25/CD127/CD95/CD27 staining was used to isolate CD4+ naive, central memory, regulatory and stem cell-like memory cells by sorting. This clone was recorded a few times. Its specificity is not known. The germline CDR1 and CDR2 sequences are KGHSH and LQKENI. The length of the CDR3 is 14 residues. Trimming removed 1 base at V and 4 bases at J, with 11 bases between. Study-wide findings and caveats: TCRB CDR3s were moderately but significantly shorter in Type 1 diabetes patients in all four CD4+ subsets.

The sequenced material came from naive CD4+ T cells from blood. The V and J genes are TRBV18 and TRBJ2-7; D may be TRBD1 (5 bases). The TCR sequence derives from a woman in her thirties in good health. Here the CDR3 DNA reads TGTGCCAGCTCACCACAATCAGGGATATACGAGCAGTACTTC. Its translation: CASSPQSGIYEQYF. The full variable domain, in which reference TRBV18 and TRBJ2-7 provide the parts outside the CDR3, is NAGVMQNPRHLVRRRGQEARLRCSPMKGHSHVYWYRQLPEEGLKFMVYLQKENIIDESGMPKERFSAEFPKEGPSILRIQQVVRGDSAAYFCASSPQSGIYEQYFGPGTRLTVT.